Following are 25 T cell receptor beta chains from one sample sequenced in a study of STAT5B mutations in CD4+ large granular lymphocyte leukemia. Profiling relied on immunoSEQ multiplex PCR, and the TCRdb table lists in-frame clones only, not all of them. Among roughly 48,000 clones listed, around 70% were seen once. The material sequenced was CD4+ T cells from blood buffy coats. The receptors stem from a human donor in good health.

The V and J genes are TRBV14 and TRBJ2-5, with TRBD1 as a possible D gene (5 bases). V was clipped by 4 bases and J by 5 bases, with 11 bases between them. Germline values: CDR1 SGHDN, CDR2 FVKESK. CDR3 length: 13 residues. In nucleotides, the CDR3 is TGTGCCAGCAGCCGGTTGGGGCTCGAGACCCAGTACTTC. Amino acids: CASSRLGLETQYF.

The CDR3 region has the DNA TGCGCCAGCAGCTGGGAGGGGTCCCTAGACTCTGGAAACACCATATATTTT. It encodes CASSWEGSLDSGNTIYF. The V and J genes are TRBV5-1 and TRBJ1-3, with D maybe TRBD1 (5 bases). Trimming cost V 3 bases and J 0 bases, with 16 bases left between them. The CDR3 runs to 17 residues. CDR1 and CDR2 (germline): SGHRS, YFSETQ.

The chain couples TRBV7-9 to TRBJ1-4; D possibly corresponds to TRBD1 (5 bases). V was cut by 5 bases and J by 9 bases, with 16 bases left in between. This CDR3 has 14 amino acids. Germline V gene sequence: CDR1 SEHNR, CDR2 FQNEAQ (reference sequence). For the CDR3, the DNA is TGTGCCAGCAGCCCCGGGACCTCCGGGCAAAAACTGTTTTTT. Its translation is CASSPGTSGQKLFF.

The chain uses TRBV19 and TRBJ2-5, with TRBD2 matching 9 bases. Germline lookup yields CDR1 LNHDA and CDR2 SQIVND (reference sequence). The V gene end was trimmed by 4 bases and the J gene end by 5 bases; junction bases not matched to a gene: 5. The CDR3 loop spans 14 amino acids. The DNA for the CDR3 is TGTGCCAGTAGTAAGGCTAGCGGGGAGGAGACCCAGTACTTC. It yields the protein CASSKASGEETQYF.

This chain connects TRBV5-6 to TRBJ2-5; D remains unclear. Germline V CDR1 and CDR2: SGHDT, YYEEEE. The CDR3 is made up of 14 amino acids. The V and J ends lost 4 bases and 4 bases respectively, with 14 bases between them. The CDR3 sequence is CASSLGHPRETQYF. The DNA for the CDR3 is TGTGCCAGCAGCCTCGGTCATCCGCGAGAGACCCAGTACTTC.

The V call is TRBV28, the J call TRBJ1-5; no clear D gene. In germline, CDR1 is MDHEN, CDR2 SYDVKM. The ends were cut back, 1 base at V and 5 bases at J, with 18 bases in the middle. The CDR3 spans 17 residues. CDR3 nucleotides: TGTGCCAGCAGTTTATTAAAGAGGAGGGCGGGATATCAGCCCCAGCATTTT. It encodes CASSLLKRRAGYQPQHF.

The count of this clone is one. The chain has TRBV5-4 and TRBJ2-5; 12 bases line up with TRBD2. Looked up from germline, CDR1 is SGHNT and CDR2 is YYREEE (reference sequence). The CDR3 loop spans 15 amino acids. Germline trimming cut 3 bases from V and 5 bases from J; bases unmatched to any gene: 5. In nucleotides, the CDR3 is TGTGCCAGCAGCTCTAGCGGGGGGGCTCGGGAGACCCAGTACTTC. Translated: CASSSSGGARETQYF.

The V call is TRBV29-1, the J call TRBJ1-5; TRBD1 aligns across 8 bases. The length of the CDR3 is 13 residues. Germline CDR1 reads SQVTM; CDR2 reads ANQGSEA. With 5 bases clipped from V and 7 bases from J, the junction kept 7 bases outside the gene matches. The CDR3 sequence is CSVSRGLEQPQHF. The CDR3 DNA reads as TGCAGCGTTTCCAGGGGGCTGGAACAGCCCCAGCATTTT.

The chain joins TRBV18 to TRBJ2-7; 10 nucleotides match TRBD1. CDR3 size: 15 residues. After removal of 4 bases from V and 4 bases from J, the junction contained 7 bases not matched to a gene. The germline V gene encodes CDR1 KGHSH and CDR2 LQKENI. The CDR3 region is CASSRGQGDQYEQYF. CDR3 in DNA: TGTGCCAGCTCACGAGGACAGGGGGATCAGTACGAGCAGTACTTC.

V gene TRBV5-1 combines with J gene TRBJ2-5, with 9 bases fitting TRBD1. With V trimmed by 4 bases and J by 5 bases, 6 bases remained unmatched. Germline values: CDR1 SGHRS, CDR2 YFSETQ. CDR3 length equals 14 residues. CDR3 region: CASSSRTGDETQYF. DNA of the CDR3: TGCGCCAGCAGCAGCCGGACAGGGGATGAGACCCAGTACTTC.

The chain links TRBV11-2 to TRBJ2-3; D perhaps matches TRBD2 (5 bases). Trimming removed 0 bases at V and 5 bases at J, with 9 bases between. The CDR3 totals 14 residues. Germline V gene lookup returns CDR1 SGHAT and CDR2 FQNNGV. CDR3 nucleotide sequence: TGTGCCAGCAGCTTAGATTCCGGAGGAGATACGCAGTATTTT. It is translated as CASSLDSGGDTQYF. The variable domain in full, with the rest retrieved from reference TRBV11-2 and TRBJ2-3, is EAGVAQSPRYKIIEKRQSVAFWCNPISGHATLYWYQQILGQGPKLLIQFQNNGVVDDSQLPKDRFSAERLKGVDSTLKIQPAKLEDSAVYLCASSLDSGGDTQYFGPGTRLTVL.

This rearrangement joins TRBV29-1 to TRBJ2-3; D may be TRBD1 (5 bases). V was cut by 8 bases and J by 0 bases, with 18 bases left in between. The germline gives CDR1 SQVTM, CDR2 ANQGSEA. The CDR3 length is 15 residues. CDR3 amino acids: CSPHQGGTSTDTQYF. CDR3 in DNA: TGCAGCCCCCATCAGGGTGGTACTAGCACAGATACGCAGTATTTT.

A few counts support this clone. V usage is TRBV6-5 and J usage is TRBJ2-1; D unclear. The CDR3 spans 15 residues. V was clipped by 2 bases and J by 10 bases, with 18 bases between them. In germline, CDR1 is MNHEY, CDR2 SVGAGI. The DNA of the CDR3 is TGTGCCAGCAGTTACGGTCACTCTACGTTACAAGAGCAGTTCTTC. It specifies CASSYGHSTLQEQFF.

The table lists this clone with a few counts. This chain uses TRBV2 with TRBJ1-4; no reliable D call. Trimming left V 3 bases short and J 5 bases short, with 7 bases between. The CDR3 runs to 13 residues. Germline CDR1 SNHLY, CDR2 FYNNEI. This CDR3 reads CASSDGMNEKLFF. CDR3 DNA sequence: TGTGCCAGCAGTGACGGGATGAATGAAAAACTGTTTTTT. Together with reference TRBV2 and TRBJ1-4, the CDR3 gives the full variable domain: EPEVTQTPSHQVTQMGQEVILRCVPISNHLYFYWYRQILGQKVEFLVSFYNNEISEKSEIFDDQFSVERPDGSNFTLKIRSTKLEDSAMYFCASSDGMNEKLFFGSGTQLSVL.

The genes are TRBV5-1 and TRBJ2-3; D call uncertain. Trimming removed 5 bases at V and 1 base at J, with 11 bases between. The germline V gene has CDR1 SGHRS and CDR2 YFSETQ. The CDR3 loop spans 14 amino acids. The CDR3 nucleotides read TGCGCCAGCAGTTCCGTCGCAGGCACAGATACGCAGTATTTT. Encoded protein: CASSSVAGTDTQYF.

CDR3 loop: CASTNGQLTDTQYF. CDR3 coding DNA: TGCGCCAGCACTAACGGACAGCTCACAGATACGCAGTATTTT. The chain joins TRBV5-1 to TRBJ2-3; D is possibly TRBD1 (6 bases). From germline, CDR1 is SGHRS and CDR2 YFSETQ. V was trimmed by 6 bases and J by 2 bases, leaving 13 bases between them. The CDR3 consists of 14 residues.

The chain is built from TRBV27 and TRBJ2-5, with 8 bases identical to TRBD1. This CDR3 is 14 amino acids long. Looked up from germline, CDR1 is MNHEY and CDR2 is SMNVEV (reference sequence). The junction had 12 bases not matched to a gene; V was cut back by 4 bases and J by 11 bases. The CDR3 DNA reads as TGTGCCAGCAGTTCGGGCAGGGGGCCTAGGTTACAGTACTTC. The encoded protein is CASSSGRGPRLQYF.

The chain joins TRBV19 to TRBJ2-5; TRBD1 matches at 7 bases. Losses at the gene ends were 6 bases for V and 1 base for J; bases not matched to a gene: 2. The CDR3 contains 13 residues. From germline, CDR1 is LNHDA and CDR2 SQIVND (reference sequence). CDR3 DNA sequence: TGTGCCAGTAGCCGGGACAGCCAAGAGACCCAGTACTTC. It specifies CASSRDSQETQYF.

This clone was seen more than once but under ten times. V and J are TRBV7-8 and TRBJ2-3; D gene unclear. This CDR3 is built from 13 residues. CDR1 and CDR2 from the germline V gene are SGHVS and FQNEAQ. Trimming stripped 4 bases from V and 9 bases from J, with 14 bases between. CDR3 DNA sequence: TGTGCCAGCAGCTCACCGGCCCTCCGGACGCAGTATTTT. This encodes CASSSPALRTQYF.

Here the CDR3 reads CASSLQPPLTGSNSPLHF. Here the CDR3 DNA reads TGTGCCAGCAGCTTACAGCCCCCCCTGACAGGGAGTAATTCACCCCTCCACTTT. The V call is TRBV7-6, the J call TRBJ1-6; 7 bases agree with TRBD1. Germline CDR1 reads SGHVS; CDR2 reads FNYEAQ. V was pared by 2 bases and J by 6 bases, with 13 bases of the junction left unmatched. The CDR3 has 18 residues.

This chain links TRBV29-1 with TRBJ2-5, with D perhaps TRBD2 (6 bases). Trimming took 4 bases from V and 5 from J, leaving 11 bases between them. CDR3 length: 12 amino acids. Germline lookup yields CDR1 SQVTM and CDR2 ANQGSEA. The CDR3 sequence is CSVVRGGETQYF. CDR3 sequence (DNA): TGCAGCGTTGTGAGGGGAGGTGAGACCCAGTACTTC.

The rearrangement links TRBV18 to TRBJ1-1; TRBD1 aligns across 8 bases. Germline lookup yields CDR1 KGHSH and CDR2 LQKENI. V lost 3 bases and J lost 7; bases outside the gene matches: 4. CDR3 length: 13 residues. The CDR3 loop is CASSPLQGVEAFF. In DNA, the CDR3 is TGTGCCAGCTCACCCTTACAGGGGGTTGAAGCTTTCTTT.

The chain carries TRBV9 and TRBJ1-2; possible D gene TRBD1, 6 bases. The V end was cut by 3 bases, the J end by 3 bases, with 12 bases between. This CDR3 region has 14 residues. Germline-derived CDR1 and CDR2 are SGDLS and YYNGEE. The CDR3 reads CASSGRGWDYGYTF. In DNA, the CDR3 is TGTGCCAGCAGCGGCAGGGGTTGGGACTATGGCTACACCTTC.

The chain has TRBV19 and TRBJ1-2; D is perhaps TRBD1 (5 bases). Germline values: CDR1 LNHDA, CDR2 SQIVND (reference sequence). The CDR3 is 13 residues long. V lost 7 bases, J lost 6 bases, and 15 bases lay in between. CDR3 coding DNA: TGTGCCAGTACCAGGGACCGATCAGATGGCTACACCTTC. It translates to CASTRDRSDGYTF.

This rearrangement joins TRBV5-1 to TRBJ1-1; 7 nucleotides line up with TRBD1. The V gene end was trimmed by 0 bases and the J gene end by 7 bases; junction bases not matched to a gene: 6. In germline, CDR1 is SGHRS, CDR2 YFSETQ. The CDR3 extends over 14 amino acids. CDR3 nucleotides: TGCGCCAGCAGCTTGGTATCTGGGACAGATGAAGCTTTCTTT. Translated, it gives CASSLVSGTDEAFF.